This section outlines one T cell receptor beta chain sequence together with its context. What antigen it recognizes has not been identified. The sample holds no much larger clone one base away, and base qualities are not on file. RNA was extracted using the RNeasy kit, and roughly 0.5 to 1 ug of the RNA was reverse transcribed with random hexamers. TCR beta CDR3 regions were amplified with the immunoSEQ multiplex PCR assay covering 54 Vbeta and 13 Jbeta segments. Bias from PCR amplification was corrected by using a synthetic template baseline for primer optimization and for computational correction. In the source study's methods: Reads were annotated to V, D and J genes per IMGT and analyzed with immunoSEQ Analyzer, keeping only productive sequences. Clonality was computed as one minus Shannon entropy normalized by log2 of the number of productive unique sequences. For each patient and control, public and private clones were evaluated among the 100 most prevalent clones. Clones were defined as Susac-specific when absent from the healthy and MS cohorts, from approximately 970 published viral clones and from other ImmuneACCESS disease sequences. Using fastp trimming at Q25 and MiXCR clonotype assembly, TCRdb reanalyzed the public sequencing data and kept in-frame beta chains. Every entry covers one CDR3 protein and lists the most common genes and DNA from its rows. The V and J calls follow TCRdb's processing rather than the paper's. Here the sample has some 200,000 distinct CDR3 sequences; around 96% occur a single time. Of the sample, around 0.085% falls within the top ten clones.

Peripheral blood CD8+ and CD4+ T cells from healthy donors, Susac syndrome patients and multiple sclerosis patients were profiled by high-throughput TCR beta sequencing. The multiple sclerosis controls were treatment-naive patients whose relapsing-remitting disease, either stable or active, fulfilled the revised McDonald criteria. Bulk CD8+ and CD4+ T cells were purified by magnetic negative isolation, whereas CD8+ TEMRA cells were enriched by FACS. Blood was drawn into EDTA tubes, processed within 24 hours, and PBMCs were isolated by density gradient centrifugation. PBMCs intended for TCR sequencing were frozen in liquid nitrogen and were later thawed in a 37 degrees C water bath. The sorted or isolated CD4+, CD8+ and CD8+ TEMRA cells had a purity of 90% or higher. This specimen comes from a study of CD8 T cells in Susac syndrome (dated by TCRdb to the late 2010s). In terms of the full investigation: Whether CD8+ T cell activation and differentiation in Susac syndrome was antigen driven was tested using repertoire sequencing. Overall results and qualifications from the work: The number of individuals in the TCR sequencing and HLA analysis was recognized as being relatively small.

Looking up the germline V gene yields CDR1 SGDLS and CDR2 YYNGEE. The trim is 7 bases for V and 12 bases for J, with a gap of 17 bases between the germline ends. The CDR3 spans 12 residues, from the cysteine through the phenylalanine. Only the CDR3 part of the read is kept: 36 bases, read in frame from the first base. This receptor chain uses TRBV9 and TRBJ2-1; 6 matching bases give a weak D call of TRBD2. Sequencing was performed on CD4+ T cells from PBMCs. This clonotype originated in a human donor with multiple sclerosis. CDR3 reads: CASAHRDSGQFF. The DNA sequence is TGTGCCAGCGCGCATCGGGACTCAGGGCAGTTCTTC.